This T cell receptor (beta chain) was observed in a study of blood T cell repertoires in COVID-19. Whole-study context: Acute and convalescent COVID-19 samples came from the United States, Italy and Spain.

Clones were sequenced by immunoSEQ multiplex PCR, and TCRdb holds only the in-frame ones, with some missing. The sample includes 350,000 to 400,000 clones, about 90% of them seen just once. This clone has at least ten counts. The TCR comes from a young woman who had recovered from COVID-19. The sample taken for sequencing was PBMCs or T cells enriched from blood (not recorded which).

In nucleotides, the CDR3 is TGCGCCAGCAGCCAAGAGCCGGGACAGGGGAATTCACCCCTCCACTTT. It encodes CASSQEPGQGNSPLHF. The chain couples TRBV5-1 to TRBJ1-6; 10 bases match TRBD1. V lost 4 bases, J lost 7 bases, and 8 bases stayed unmatched. The CDR3 is 16 residues long. Germline V gene data show CDR1 as SGHRS and CDR2 as YFSETQ.